This TCR beta chain was recorded in a study of shared T cell receptors in the human thymus. Produced via immunoSEQ multiplex PCR; TCRdb's table is partial and in-frame only. The sample contains 630,000 or so clones, 80% to 90% of which appear only once. The CDR3 length is 15 residues, termini included. Germline V gene sequence: CDR1 MDHEN, CDR2 SYDVKM. A remark on this clone: No DNA is shown, since the ends of the CDR3 on it are uncertain; the CDR3 is the one TCRdb lists.

These records were also assigned to another study, of human thymus T cells. According to that study: The donors were infants in Finland with congenital heart defects, otherwise immunologically healthy. Thymic samples were excised during corrective heart operations. Gene usage for V and J segments appeared biased in thymic and blood repertoires.

The source is a boy in the first two years of life with a congenital heart defect. Material: thymocytes. The chain employs TRBV28 and TRBJ1-3; the table's D call of TRBD1 was not tested on the DNA. This CDR3 reads CASSPQVFWRNTIYF.